Listed below are T cell receptor beta chains from one sample, sequenced in a study of control samples from healthy donors and cancer patients. Repertoires were generated with immunoSEQ multiplex PCR, while TCRdb's copy carries only in-frame clones and drops some. Among about 140,000 clones, roughly 90% were seen once, and the ten largest hold 11%. Material: blood. Receptor source: a man under 40 in good health. Each CDR3 is given with its conserved first and last residue. A D gene is named only where the DNA matches it firmly. Not every row has a clone size; where given, it reads once, few, many or a size class.

size	V	D	J	CDR3	DNA
.	TRBV5-5	TRBD1	TRBJ2-2	CASSLALTGVTGELFF	TGTGCCAGCAGCTTGGCTCTAACAGGGGTCACCGGGGAGCTGTTTTTT
.	TRBV9	.	TRBJ2-3	CASSGGDSGYTDTQYF	TGTGCCAGCAGCGGAGGAGATAGCGGTTACACAGATACGCAGTATTTT
few	TRBV19	.	TRBJ2-1	CASTTTGPNEQFF	TGTGCCAGTACCACAACAGGGCCCAATGAGCAGTTCTTC
.	TRBV28	.	TRBJ2-7	CATSGIIHYEQYF	TGTGCCACCTCCGGGATAATCCACTACGAGCAGTACTTC
.	TRBV2	.	TRBJ1-2	CASSTGRGNYGYTF	TGTGCCAGCAGTACAGGAAGGGGGAACTATGGCTACACCTTC
.	TRBV27	.	TRBJ2-5	CASSSMGVETQYF	TGTGCCAGCAGTTCGATGGGGGTAGAGACCCAGTACTTC
.	TRBV4-1	TRBD1	TRBJ2-1	CASSLLFPSGQGSGHEQFF	TGCGCCAGCAGCCTTCTTTTCCCCTCCGGACAGGGAAGCGGGCATGAGCAGTTCTTC
.	TRBV6-1	TRBD2	TRBJ2-1	CASSEKLAGGGAFF	TGTGCCAGCAGTGAGAAACTAGCGGGAGGGGGAGCGTTCTTC
.	TRBV9	.	TRBJ2-2	CASSGGGRVLAGELFF	TGTGCCAGCAGCGGGGGAGGTCGGGTTCTTGCCGGGGAGCTGTTTTTT
.	TRBV7-6	.	TRBJ2-1	CASSLLGGRNEQFF	TGTGCCAGCAGCTTACTGGGAGGCAGGAATGAGCAGTTCTTC
once	TRBV29-1	.	TRBJ1-2	CSVVLANYGYTF	TGCAGCGTTGTGCTGGCTAACTATGGCTACACCTTC
.	TRBV28	.	TRBJ1-2	CASSQPYGYTF	TGTGCCAGCAGCCAGCCTTATGGCTACACCTTC
.	TRBV6-5	.	TRBJ2-7	CASSYSGQWTYEQYF	TGTGCCAGCAGTTACTCGGGACAATGGACCTACGAGCAGTACTTC
.	TRBV2	TRBD2	TRBJ2-1	CASSGLAGGYDEQFF	TGTGCCAGCAGTGGACTAGCGGGAGGGTACGATGAGCAGTTCTTC